These 28 T cell receptor beta chains came from one sample sequenced in a study of blood T cell repertoires in COVID-19. Repertoires were generated with immunoSEQ multiplex PCR, while TCRdb's copy carries only in-frame clones and drops some. The sample consists of more than 200,000 clones, 70% to 85% of them appearing once. The sequencing sample was made of peripheral blood. The receptors were sampled from a middle-aged woman who had recovered from COVID-19.

This clone was counted a few times. This sequence joins TRBV19 and TRBJ2-5, with 9 positions matching TRBD1. Losses at the gene ends were 5 bases for V and 1 base for J; bases not matched to a gene: 8. In germline, CDR1 is LNHDA, CDR2 SQIVND (reference sequence). The CDR3 has 16 residues. CDR3 sequence (DNA): TGTGCCAGTAGTCGCCCCGGGACAGGGTTCCAAGAGACCCAGTACTTC. This codes for CASSRPGTGFQETQYF.

This chain links TRBV3-1 (or the pseudogene TRBV3-2) with TRBJ1-2, with 7 bases lining up with TRBD1. Germline values: CDR1 LGHDT, CDR2 YNNKEL (reference sequence). The CDR3 contains 15 residues. V was pared by 4 bases and J by 4 bases, with 9 bases of the junction left unmatched. The CDR3: CASSLSQGDIYGYTF. The CDR3 DNA reads as TGTGCCAGCAGCCTCAGTCAGGGGGACATCTATGGCTACACCTTC.

A remark on this clone: The same CDR3 arises from other DNA sequences in this sample as well. In nucleotides, the CDR3 is TGTGCCAGCAGCTTAGACGGTAATCAGCCCCAGCATTTT. It encodes CASSLDGNQPQHF. V usage is TRBV7-9 and J usage is TRBJ1-5; D uncertain. Trimming cost V 1 base and J 4 bases, with 5 bases left between them. The CDR3 consists of 13 residues. The germline V gene has CDR1 SEHNR and CDR2 FQNEAQ (reference sequence).

This sequence joins TRBV6-5 and TRBJ1-4; 10 bases agree with TRBD1. After removal of 0 bases from V and 8 bases from J, the junction contained 3 bases not matched to a gene. Germline V gene lookup returns CDR1 MNHEY and CDR2 SVGAGI. There are 15 residues in the CDR3. The chain's CDR3 is CASSYSGDRGEKLFF. CDR3 coding DNA: TGTGCCAGCAGTTACTCGGGGGACAGGGGCGAAAAACTGTTTTTT.

CDR3 sequence reads: CASSYRGRGDIQYF. The CDR3 DNA reads TGTGCCAGCAGTTACCGGGGCAGGGGGGACATTCAGTACTTC. This sequence joins TRBV6-5 and TRBJ2-4; weak D call: TRBD1 (7 bases). The V end was cut by 2 bases, the J end by 8 bases, with 13 bases between. CDR1 is MNHEY, CDR2 SVGAGI, per germline. CDR3 length: 14 amino acids.

V usage is TRBV9 and J usage is TRBJ2-5, with D possibly matching TRBD2 (6 bases). Deletions cut 0 bases from V and 1 base from J, with 10 bases between. Germline V lookup: CDR1 SGDLS, CDR2 YYNGEE. This CDR3 is 15 amino acids long. CDR3 DNA: TGTGCCAGCAGCGTAGTGGGTAGCGGCCAAGAGACCCAGTACTTC. Its protein product is CASSVVGSGQETQYF.

V and J are TRBV2 and TRBJ2-1; 10 bases agree with TRBD2. Unmatched junction bases numbered 11, after V lost 8 bases and J lost 10 bases. Germline V gene lookup returns CDR1 SNHLY and CDR2 FYNNEI. The CDR3 extends over 14 amino acids. The CDR3 DNA reads as TGTGCCAGCCGAGGACTAGCGGCGTCCAACGAGCAGTTCTTC. It codes for CASRGLAASNEQFF. Looking up the rest from reference TRBV2 and TRBJ2-1 gives the full variable domain: EPEVTQTPSHQVTQMGQEVILRCVPISNHLYFYWYRQILGQKVEFLVSFYNNEISEKSEIFDDQFSVERPDGSNFTLKIRSTKLEDSAMYFCASRGLAASNEQFFGPGTRLTVL.

The chain couples TRBV6-2 or TRBV6-3 to TRBJ1-5; TRBD1 is a possible D gene (6 bases). CDR3 length: 12 residues. Germline V gene sequence: CDR1 MNHEY, CDR2 SVGEGT. Trimming removed 5 bases from V and 11 bases from J, with 13 bases in between. The CDR3 reads CASSTREGAQHF. CDR3 coding DNA: TGTGCCAGCAGTACCCGCGAGGGGGCCCAGCATTTT.

The chain combines TRBV4-3 with TRBJ2-1, with TRBD2 matching 8 bases. V lost 4 bases, J lost 2 bases, and 7 bases stayed unmatched. The CDR3 totals 16 residues. Per germline, CDR1 LGHNA and CDR2 YSLEER. The CDR3 loop reads CASSLDMTSAYNEQFF. In DNA, the CDR3 is TGCGCCAGCAGCCTAGATATGACTAGCGCCTACAATGAGCAGTTCTTC.

This chain links TRBV5-8 with TRBJ2-1; D unclear. Deletions cut 3 bases from V and 3 bases from J, with 4 bases between. Looked up from germline, CDR1 is SGHTS and CDR2 is YDEGEE. The CDR3 length is 12 residues. DNA of the CDR3: TGTGCCAGCAGCTCGTTCTACAATGAGCAGTTCTTC. Its translation is CASSSFYNEQFF.

This clone was seen repeatedly, ten times or more. The chain has TRBV6-5 and TRBJ2-2; 7 bases align to TRBD1. From germline, CDR1 is MNHEY and CDR2 SVGAGI. The CDR3 length is 13 residues. After removal of 7 bases from V and 6 bases from J, the junction contained 5 bases not matched to a gene. Here the CDR3 reads CASTTTGPGELFF. As DNA, the CDR3 is TGTGCCAGCACCACGACAGGGCCCGGGGAGCTGTTTTTT.

This chain uses TRBV2 with TRBJ1-2, with TRBD1 identical over 12 bases. V lost 9 bases and J lost 4; bases outside the gene matches: 9. This CDR3 has 15 residues. The germline V gene has CDR1 SNHLY and CDR2 FYNNEI. The CDR3 DNA is TGTGCCAGGTCGGGACAGGGGGCGCTTGTCTATGGCTACACCTTC. Translating it yields CARSGQGALVYGYTF.

The genes are TRBV9 and TRBJ1-2; D is undetermined. CDR3 length equals 15 residues. The ends were cut back, 0 bases at V and 5 bases at J, with 14 bases in the middle. The germline CDR1 and CDR2 sequences are SGDLS and YYNGEE. The CDR3 nucleotides are TGTGCCAGCAGCGTAGATGGGCCCCCAAGTTATGGCTACACCTTC. It encodes CASSVDGPPSYGYTF.

The rearrangement joins TRBV5-1 to TRBJ1-2, with D possibly matching TRBD1 (5 bases). CDR1 and CDR2 (germline): SGHRS, YFSETQ. The CDR3 is 14 residues long. Deletions cut 0 bases from V and 8 bases from J, with 14 bases between. The CDR3: CASSLDIRVGGYTF. CDR3 in DNA: TGCGCCAGCAGCTTGGATATCAGGGTCGGGGGCTACACCTTC.

This rearrangement joins TRBV6-5 to TRBJ2-7, with 9 nucleotides matching TRBD2. This CDR3 region has 15 residues. Germline V lookup: CDR1 MNHEY, CDR2 SVGAGI. The ends lost 7 bases at V and 1 base at J; junction bases unmatched: 8. Written as DNA, the CDR3 is TGTGCCAGCACCGATCTAGCGGGGACATCCTACGAGCAGTACTTC. It translates to CASTDLAGTSYEQYF.

V is TRBV23-1 and J is TRBJ2-3; 12 positions match TRBD1. TRBV23-1 is an ORF for which the function is uncertain. The trim removed 3 bases at V and 1 base at J, leaving 11 bases unmatched. This CDR3 has 19 residues. The CDR3 DNA is TGCGCCAGCAGTCATAGTGGGACAGGGGGCTATTGGGGCACAGATACGCAGTATTTT. Translating it yields CASSHSGTGGYWGTDTQYF.

V gene TRBV10-3 combines with J gene TRBJ2-1; D gene unclear. V lost 9 bases and J 2 bases, leaving 11 bases between the germline ends. There are 13 residues in the CDR3. CDR1 ENHRY and CDR2 SYGVKD come from the germline V gene. The CDR3 protein is CAMAASAYNEQFF. The CDR3 DNA follows: TGTGCCATGGCGGCGTCAGCCTACAATGAGCAGTTCTTC.

In its sample, this clone was seen a few times. The chain combines TRBV28 with TRBJ1-1; D remains ambiguous. This CDR3 has 12 amino acids. V dropped 5 bases and J dropped 7 bases, with 11 bases sitting between them. CDR1 is MDHEN, CDR2 SYDVKM, per germline. CDR3 in DNA: TGTGCCAGCAGTCCGGGTCCAAGTGAAGCTTTCTTT. This encodes CASSPGPSEAFF.

The CDR3 nucleotides are TGTGCCAGCAGCCTATTCCTTGGACAGCAAAGACAAGAGACCCAGTACTTC. This encodes CASSLFLGQQRQETQYF. The chain employs TRBV11-3 and TRBJ2-5, with D possibly matching TRBD1 (6 bases). Trimming removed 5 bases from V and 2 bases from J, with 21 bases in between. The CDR3 is 17 amino acids. Germline lookup yields CDR1 SGHNT and CDR2 YENEEA.

The chain uses TRBV6-1 and TRBJ1-2; TRBD1 matches at 10 bases. Germline values: CDR1 MNHNS, CDR2 SASEGT. The CDR3 covers 18 residues. The trim removed 3 bases at V and 2 bases at J, leaving 12 bases unmatched. The CDR3 loop is CASSDGQGGPRRNYGYTF. In DNA form, the CDR3 reads TGTGCCAGCAGTGATGGACAGGGGGGTCCTCGCCGAAACTATGGCTACACCTTC.

V is TRBV5-6 and J is TRBJ1-5; possibly TRBD1 for D (6 bases). CDR1 and CDR2 from the germline V gene are SGHDT and YYEEEE. The CDR3 loop spans 15 amino acids. V gave up 4 bases and J gave up 4 bases, with 15 bases separating them. The chain's CDR3 is CASSHRGGANQPQHF. The CDR3, as DNA: TGTGCCAGCAGCCACCGGGGGGGGGCTAATCAGCCCCAGCATTTT.

This chain uses TRBV2 with TRBJ2-2; 10 nucleotides agree with TRBD2. Per the germline V gene, CDR1 is SNHLY and CDR2 is FYNNEI. The trim removed 8 bases at V and 4 bases at J, leaving 7 bases unmatched. CDR3 length: 15 residues. The CDR3 DNA sequence: TGTGCCAGCTCGTTAGCGGGGGGTCTCACCGGGGAGCTGTTTTTT. Encoded protein: CASSLAGGLTGELFF.

The CDR3, as DNA: TGTGCCAGCAGCCGGGGGGGCCCCAACACAGATACGCAGTATTTT. Translating it yields CASSRGGPNTDTQYF. The gene calls are TRBV11-3 and TRBJ2-3, with 8 bases lining up with TRBD2. Germline assignment: CDR1 SGHNT and CDR2 YENEEA. V lost 5 bases and J lost 2; bases outside the gene matches: 6. The CDR3 has 15 residues.

This chain links TRBV11-2 with TRBJ1-2; possibly TRBD1 for D (5 bases). This CDR3 has 16 amino acids. The V and J ends lost 2 bases and 0 bases respectively, with 13 bases between them. Germline CDR1 is SGHAT and CDR2 is FQNNGV. CDR3 in DNA: TGTGCCAGCAGCTTACCCCCGGTAGGGGCTAACTATGGCTACACCTTC. Translating gives CASSLPPVGANYGYTF.

This sequence joins TRBV3-1 (or the pseudogene TRBV3-2) and TRBJ2-3; 10 bases fit TRBD2. This CDR3 has 16 amino acids. The trim removed 4 bases at V and 4 bases at J, leaving 8 bases unmatched. Per the germline V gene, CDR1 is LGHDT and CDR2 is YNNKEL (reference sequence). The CDR3 coding sequence is TGTGCCAGCAGCCCTGAGCGGGGGGGCATTTCAGATACGCAGTATTTT. Protein: CASSPERGGISDTQYF.

J is TRBJ2-7 and V is TRBV7-9, with 8 bases identical to TRBD1. V trimming: 5 bases; J trimming: 2 bases; junction bases outside the gene matches: 14. This CDR3 comprises 17 residues. The germline gives CDR1 SEHNR, CDR2 FQNEAQ (reference sequence). The CDR3 here is CASSTPNRRQGTYEQYF. CDR3 nucleotide sequence: TGTGCCAGCAGCACCCCCAATAGAAGACAGGGGACCTACGAGCAGTACTTC. The whole variable domain, remainder taken from reference TRBV7-9 and TRBJ2-7, is DTGVSQNPRHKITKRGQNVTFRCDPISEHNRLYWYRQTLGQGPEFLTYFQNEAQLEKSRLLSDRFSAERPKGSFSTLEIQRTEQGDSAMYLCASSTPNRRQGTYEQYFGPGTRLTVT.

The DNA for the CDR3 is TGTGCCAGCATAGGTTCCGGGGGGGGCTCTGGAAACACCATATATTTT. As protein: CASIGSGGGSGNTIYF. The V and J genes are TRBV2 and TRBJ1-3; weak D call: TRBD1 (5 bases). Germline V gives CDR1 SNHLY, CDR2 FYNNEI. The V end lost 7 bases, the J end lost 0 bases, and 16 bases lay between the germline ends. This CDR3 is 16 amino acids long. The whole variable domain, filled in from reference TRBV2 and TRBJ1-3, reads EPEVTQTPSHQVTQMGQEVILRCVPISNHLYFYWYRQILGQKVEFLVSFYNNEISEKSEIFDDQFSVERPDGSNFTLKIRSTKLEDSAMYFCASIGSGGGSGNTIYFGEGSWLTVV.

The chain is built from TRBV3-1 (or the pseudogene TRBV3-2) and TRBJ2-7, with a tentative D call TRBD2 (5 bases). The V and J ends lost 1 base and 3 bases respectively, with 16 bases between them. This CDR3 contains 16 residues. Germline CDR1 is LGHDT and CDR2 is YNNKEL (reference sequence). CDR3 region: CASSQGFRTLGYEQYF. DNA of the CDR3: TGTGCCAGCAGCCAAGGATTTCGGACTTTAGGCTACGAGCAGTACTTC.